The clone carrying this T cell receptor (beta chain) was detected once. Trimming shortened V by 2 bases and J by 7 bases, and 24 bases separated the two germline ends. CDR1 and CDR2 (germline): MDHEN, SYDVKM. The CDR3 runs 17 residues. This entry belongs to a study of T cell changes during pregnancy in multiple sclerosis. Method: immunoSEQ multiplex PCR; TCRdb's copy keeps in-frame clones and lacks some. This table holds some 90,000 clones, about nine tenths found once. The material was peripheral blood, obtained after pregnancy. The chain joins TRBV28 to TRBJ2-7; D is possibly TRBD1 (6 bases). The receptor comes from a female donor in good health, enrolled as a control in a pregnancy study. The CDR3 sequence: CASSLPTDMGAGDEQYF. CDR3 coding DNA: TGTGCCAGCAGTTTACCCACGGACATGGGGGCAGGTGATGAGCAGTACTTC.